These 26 T cell receptor beta chains were sequenced from one sample in a study of shared T cell receptors in the human thymus. Repertoires were generated with immunoSEQ multiplex PCR, while TCRdb's copy carries only in-frame clones and drops some. The sample holds over 650,000 clones; around 87% are singletons and the top ten take under 0.01%. This sample also appeared in a second study, on human thymus T cells.

Sequencing used thymocytes. The source of these receptors is a boy under three years old with a congenital heart defect.

This clone was observed a single time. V and J are TRBV7-2 and TRBJ2-5; D unresolved. With the DNA end fitting TRBJ2-7 better, the J assignment may be wrong. This CDR3 region has 16 residues. Looked up from germline, CDR1 is SGHTA and CDR2 is FQGNSA. CDR3 protein: CASSLALPSPHYEQYF. For the CDR3, the DNA is TGTGCCAGCAGCTTAGCCCTCCCGTCCCCACACTACGAGCAGTACTTC.

The rearrangement links TRBV5-1 to TRBJ1-2; 8 bases are shared with TRBD1. The CDR3 contains 15 residues. J was trimmed by 6 bases and V by 4 bases; bases with no gene match: 11. The germline gives CDR1 SGHRS, CDR2 YFSETQ. The CDR3 region has the DNA TGCGCCAGCAGCCCGCCGGACAGGGAATCGAATGGCTACACCTTC. Its translation: CASSPPDRESNGYTF.

This chain links TRBV30 with TRBJ2-1; TRBD2 is a possible D gene (6 bases). The CDR3 is made up of 14 amino acids. Germline CDR1 GTSNPN, CDR2 SVGIG (reference sequence). Trimming shortened V by 0 bases and J by 15 bases, and 21 bases separated the two germline ends. The CDR3 nucleotides are TGTGCCTGGAGTGTACTCAGACAGCCCGGGGGAACGTTCTTC. Translated: CAWSVLRQPGGTFF.

The chain joins TRBV28 to TRBJ1-2; 8 bases agree with TRBD1. With V trimmed by 6 bases and J by 4 bases, 7 bases remained unmatched. The CDR3 is 14 residues long. CDR1 and CDR2 from the germline V gene are MDHEN and SYDVKM. The CDR3 region has the DNA TGTGCCAGCAGCCTGGACAGGGCTGGCTATGGCTACACCTTC. This gives the protein CASSLDRAGYGYTF.

The V and J genes are TRBV6-5 and TRBJ2-7; TRBD2 agrees at 9 bases. CDR3 length: 15 amino acids. J lost 2 bases, V lost 4 bases, and 6 bases had no gene match. Germline CDR1 reads MNHEY; CDR2 reads SVGAGI. As DNA, the CDR3 is TGTGCCAGCAGTTCCGTAGCGGGAGATCCCTACGAGCAGTACTTC. Protein product: CASSSVAGDPYEQYF.

This chain links TRBV5-6 with TRBJ2-7, with 9 bases fitting TRBD1. The CDR3 covers 15 residues. J lost 0 bases, V lost 3 bases, and 4 bases had no gene match. CDR1 SGHDT and CDR2 YYEEEE come from the germline V gene. CDR3 sequence: CASSSRTGVSYEQYF. CDR3 coding DNA: TGTGCCAGCAGCTCAAGGACAGGGGTCTCCTACGAGCAGTACTTC.

V is TRBV5-1 and J is TRBJ1-2, with D perhaps TRBD1 (6 bases). The V and J ends lost 3 bases and 5 bases respectively, with 23 bases between them. The CDR3 contains 17 residues. Germline V lookup: CDR1 SGHRS, CDR2 YFSETQ. CDR3 bases: TGCGCCAGCAGCTGGGTGGGAGACAGTAGGGGGTTTTATGGCTACACCTTC. Its protein product is CASSWVGDSRGFYGYTF.

This chain joins TRBV5-1 and TRBJ2-1, with 8 positions matching TRBD2. CDR1 and CDR2 from the germline V gene are SGHRS and YFSETQ. The CDR3 loop spans 18 amino acids. The junction had 16 bases not matched to a gene; V was cut back by 0 bases and J by 8 bases. The CDR3 DNA follows: TGCGCCAGCAGCTTGGCCAGACCGCCGGGACTAGTTTCCGATGAGCAGTTCTTC. This gives the protein CASSLARPPGLVSDEQFF. The full variable domain, in which reference TRBV5-1 and TRBJ2-1 provide the parts outside the CDR3, is KAGVTQTPRYLIKTRGQQVTLSCSPISGHRSVSWYQQTPGQGLQFLFEYFSETQRNKGNFPGRFSGRQFSNSRSEMNVSTLELGDSALYLCASSLARPPGLVSDEQFFGPGTRLTVL.

This rearrangement joins TRBV5-4 to TRBJ2-5, with D perhaps matching TRBD2 (5 bases). The V and J ends lost 2 bases and 2 bases respectively, with 7 bases between them. Germline-derived CDR1 and CDR2 are SGHNT and YYREEE (reference sequence). This CDR3 contains 13 residues. This CDR3 is CASSFGVQETQYF. CDR3 DNA sequence: TGTGCCAGCAGCTTCGGGGTTCAAGAGACCCAGTACTTC.

The chain couples TRBV15 to TRBJ2-5, with TRBD2 as a possible D gene (5 bases). Between the trimmed V and J ends, which lost 1 base and 5 bases, there was a span of 11 bases. The CDR3 totals 14 residues. The germline V gene has CDR1 LNHNV and CDR2 YYDKDF (reference sequence). The CDR3 DNA is TGTGCCACCAGCAGAGGGCGGGTAGTGGAGACCCAGTACTTC. Amino acids: CATSRGRVVETQYF. The full variable domain, in which reference TRBV15 and TRBJ2-5 provide the parts outside the CDR3, is DAMVIQNPRYQVTQFGKPVTLSCSQTLNHNVMYWYQQKSSQAPKLLFHYYDKDFNNEADTPDNFQSRRPNTSFCFLDIRSPGLGDTAMYLCATSRGRVVETQYFGPGTRLLVL.

The V gene is TRBV9, the J gene TRBJ2-1; the D gene is possibly TRBD1 (7 bases). CDR1 SGDLS and CDR2 YYNGEE come from the germline V gene. The CDR3 runs to 16 residues. With 4 bases removed from V and 5 bases from J, the gap between germline ends came to 19 bases. The CDR3 region is CASSPLGGGSDNEQFF. CDR3 bases: TGTGCCAGCAGCCCCCTAGGAGGGGGCAGTGACAATGAGCAGTTCTTC.

The chain couples TRBV12-5 to TRBJ1-1; 9 nucleotides agree with TRBD1. Germline V gene data show CDR1 as LGHNT and CDR2 as FRNRAP. This CDR3 comprises 15 residues. Germline trimming cut 7 bases from V and 3 bases from J; bases unmatched to any gene: 9. The CDR3 spells CASAQQGAGYTEAFF. As DNA, the CDR3 is TGTGCTAGTGCCCAACAGGGGGCAGGATACACTGAAGCTTTCTTT. The entire variable domain, with the rest obtained from reference TRBV12-5 and TRBJ1-1, is as follows: DARVTQTPRHKVTEMGQEVTMRCQPILGHNTVFWYRQTMMQGLELLAYFRNRAPLDDSGMPKDRFSAEMPDATLATLKIQPSEPRDSAVYFCASAQQGAGYTEAFFGQGTRLTVV.

The J gene is TRBJ2-7, the V gene TRBV4-3; TRBD1 is a possible D gene (5 bases). Trimming stripped 0 bases from V and 0 bases from J, with 9 bases between. The CDR3 consists of 15 residues. The germline gives CDR1 LGHNA, CDR2 YSLEER. CDR3 amino acids: CASSQDGQGSYEQYF. In DNA form, the CDR3 reads TGCGCCAGCAGCCAAGATGGGCAGGGCTCCTACGAGCAGTACTTC.

The chain carries TRBV11-2 and TRBJ1-2; D not certain. The V end lost 3 bases, the J end lost 8 bases, and 13 bases lay between the germline ends. This CDR3 has 13 residues. Germline CDR1 and CDR2: SGHAT and FQNNGV. The CDR3 sequence is CASSLGLSEGYTF. CDR3 coding DNA: TGTGCCAGCAGCTTGGGCCTGTCCGAGGGCTACACCTTC.

The rearrangement joins TRBV28 to TRBJ1-1; 7 bases are shared with TRBD1. Germline CDR1 is MDHEN and CDR2 is SYDVKM. Trimming took 5 bases from V and 8 from J; bases not matched to a gene: 11. The CDR3 is 14 residues long. For the CDR3, the DNA is TGTGCCAGCAGTACCCCGGGACAGCGATCCGAAGCTTTCTTT. This codes for CASSTPGQRSEAFF.

The chain has TRBV7-2 and TRBJ1-1; possibly TRBD1 for D (5 bases). Germline V CDR1 and CDR2: SGHTA, FQGNSA. This CDR3 has 12 residues. V lost 4 bases to trimming and J lost 7 bases, with 10 bases between them. CDR3 nucleotides: TGTGCCAGCAGCTCGCAGGGATTTGAAGCTTTCTTT. Protein: CASSSQGFEAFF.

The J gene is TRBJ1-4, the V gene TRBV30; D perhaps matches TRBD1 (6 bases). This CDR3 has 17 residues. The V and J ends lost 3 bases and 2 bases respectively, with 19 bases between them. CDR1 is GTSNPN and CDR2 is SVGIG in the germline V gene (reference sequence). CDR3 sequence: CAWSRTGSSSTNEKLFF. The CDR3 region has the DNA TGTGCCTGGAGCCGTACAGGGTCGTCCTCTACTAATGAAAAACTGTTTTTT.

This rearrangement joins TRBV15 to TRBJ1-2, with a weak D call TRBD1 (6 bases). V was clipped by 0 bases and J by 3 bases, with 32 bases between them. CDR1 is LNHNV, CDR2 YYDKDF, per germline (reference sequence). CDR3 length: 22 residues. The CDR3 region is CATSRDFTVGGGTGEAYYGYTF. The DNA of the CDR3 is TGTGCCACCAGCAGAGATTTCACCGTAGGGGGGGGGACGGGCGAAGCCTACTATGGCTACACCTTC.

The chain links TRBV29-1 to TRBJ2-1; D gene ambiguous. The CDR3 consists of 15 residues. V shed 3 bases and J shed 5 bases, with 17 bases lying between them. Germline V gene data show CDR1 as SQVTM and CDR2 as ANQGSEA. The DNA of the CDR3 is TGCAGCGTTGATTCGTTACGGGTGCCCCACAATGAGCAGTTCTTC. The encoded protein is CSVDSLRVPHNEQFF.

The chain combines TRBV14 with TRBJ1-1; TRBD1 might be the D (5 bases). CDR3 length: 14 amino acids. Trimming removed 8 bases from V and 1 base from J, with 14 bases in between. Germline CDR1 SGHDN, CDR2 FVKESK. CDR3: CASPIGGANTEAFF. DNA for the CDR3: TGTGCCAGCCCCATCGGGGGTGCGAACACTGAAGCTTTCTTT. Looking up the rest from reference TRBV14 and TRBJ1-1 gives the full variable domain: EAGVTQFPSHSVIEKGQTVTLRCDPISGHDNLYWYRRVMGKEIKFLLHFVKESKQDESGMPNNRFLAERTGGTYSTLKVQPAELEDSGVYFCASPIGGANTEAFFGQGTRLTVV.

The chain carries TRBV19 and TRBJ2-3; D remains unclear. Germline V lookup: CDR1 LNHDA, CDR2 SQIVND (reference sequence). This CDR3 has 14 amino acids. Trimming shortened V by 1 base and J by 2 bases, and 7 bases separated the two germline ends. The CDR3 loop is CASSIVPHTDTQYF. DNA of the CDR3: TGTGCCAGTAGTATAGTCCCACACACAGATACGCAGTATTTT. Complete variable domain (other parts from reference TRBV19 and TRBJ2-3): DGGITQSPKYLFRKEGQNVTLSCEQNLNHDAMYWYRQDPGQGLRLIYYSQIVNDFQKGDIAEGYSVSREKKESFPLTVTSAQKNPTAFYLCASSIVPHTDTQYFGPGTRLTVL.

The rearrangement joins TRBV18 to TRBJ1-1; D gene unclear. Germline assignment: CDR1 KGHSH and CDR2 LQKENI. The V end lost 0 bases, the J end lost 1 base, and 9 bases lay between the germline ends. The CDR3 has 15 residues. The CDR3 bases are TGTGCCAGCTCACCACCGCTCGAGGGGAACACTGAAGCTTTCTTT. Translation: CASSPPLEGNTEAFF.

The chain uses TRBV6-1 and TRBJ2-7; 9 positions match TRBD2. Per the germline V gene, CDR1 is MNHNS and CDR2 is SASEGT. CDR3 length equals 14 residues. Trimming at V came to 1 base and at J to 6 bases, leaving 4 bases not matched to a gene. CDR3 amino acids: CASSEGLAEGEQYF. CDR3 nucleotide sequence: TGTGCCAGCAGTGAAGGACTAGCGGAAGGCGAGCAGTACTTC.

J is TRBJ2-1 and V is TRBV2, with 10 bases identical to TRBD2. The CDR3 spans 14 residues. J gave up 8 bases and V 6 bases, and 7 bases lay outside the gene matches. Germline V gives CDR1 SNHLY, CDR2 FYNNEI. CDR3 nucleotide sequence: TGTGCCAGCAGAGGGAGCGGGGGGGCCTATGAGCAGTTCTTC. Protein product: CASRGSGGAYEQFF.

The rearrangement uses TRBV7-9 and TRBJ2-5; 10 nucleotides line up with TRBD2. The CDR3 consists of 16 residues. The V segment lost 3 bases and the J segment 1 base; nucleotides outside the gene matches: 5. Per the germline V gene, CDR1 is SEHNR and CDR2 is FQNEAQ (reference sequence). The CDR3 here is CASSFQTSGRQETQYF. The CDR3 DNA sequence: TGTGCCAGCAGCTTCCAGACTAGCGGGCGCCAAGAGACCCAGTACTTC.

This chain connects TRBV19 to TRBJ2-7; 8 bases align to TRBD1. Germline loops: CDR1 LNHDA, CDR2 SQIVND (reference sequence). The CDR3 covers 14 residues. With V trimmed by 3 bases and J by 1 base, 2 bases remained unmatched. CDR3 DNA: TGTGCCAGTAGTATGGGGACAGGATCCTACGAGCAGTACTTC. This translates into CASSMGTGSYEQYF.